This T cell receptor beta chain is from a study of cytomegalovirus exposure and HLA in healthy donors. Study-wide points: Later genetic work tied a missense DCLRE1C variant to beta-chain V and J trimming. Cytomegalovirus association was assigned to approximately 160 TCR beta chains.

CDR3 length: 15 amino acids. With 6 bases removed from V and 3 bases from J, the gap between germline ends came to 15 bases. The V gene's germline CDR1 is SNHLY and CDR2 FYNNEI. As for this clone: Its antigen is not identified.

Primers included in the PCR were 60 Vbeta and 13 Jbeta primers. TCRdb's copy holds only in-frame clones and misses some; the assay was immunoSEQ multiplex PCR. The table has around 100,000 clones, 74% seen once; the top ten hold less than 3.5%. This receptor was taken from a man aged 50 to 59 in good health and CMV-seropositive. Material for sequencing was PBMCs. This rearrangement joins TRBV2 to TRBJ2-1, with D possibly matching TRBD2 (6 bases). CDR3 in DNA: TGTGCCAGCAGCGCCTTCGGGGGTTACTACAATGAGCAGTTCTTC. Residues: CASSAFGGYYNEQFF.